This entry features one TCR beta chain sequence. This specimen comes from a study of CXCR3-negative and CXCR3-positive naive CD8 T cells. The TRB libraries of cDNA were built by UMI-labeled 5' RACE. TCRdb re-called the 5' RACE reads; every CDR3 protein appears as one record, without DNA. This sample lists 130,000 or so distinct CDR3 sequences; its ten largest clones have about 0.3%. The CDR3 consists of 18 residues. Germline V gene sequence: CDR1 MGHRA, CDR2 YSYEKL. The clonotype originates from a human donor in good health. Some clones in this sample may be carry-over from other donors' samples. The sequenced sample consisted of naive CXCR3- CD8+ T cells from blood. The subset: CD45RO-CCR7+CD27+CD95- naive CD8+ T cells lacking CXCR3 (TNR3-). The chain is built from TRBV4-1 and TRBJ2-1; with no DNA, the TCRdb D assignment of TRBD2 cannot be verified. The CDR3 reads CASSQDDGLAGIYNEQFF.